This T cell receptor (beta chain) was documented in a study of siplizumab effects on memory and regulatory T cells. Study-level findings and limits: Sequences below about 10^-5 frequency were poorly captured, limiting mapping of alloreactive clones.

V shed 1 base and J 2 bases; nucleotides not matched to a gene: 4. The germline V gene has CDR1 SGHNT and CDR2 YENEEA. This CDR3 has 15 amino acids. Measured with immunoSEQ multiplex PCR; TCRdb has only the in-frame clones, and not every one. This sample has about 56,000 clones, with around 97% found just once. As to this clone: Its antigen is not known.

The sample consisted of naive CD8+ T cells sorted from blood. V is TRBV11-3 and J is TRBJ2-5, with 7 bases that match TRBD1. The receptor was isolated from a human donor in good health. CDR3 nucleotides: TGTGCCAGCAGCTTAGTAGGGGGCGGACAAGAGACCCAGTACTTC. Encoded protein: CASSLVGGGQETQYF. Full variable domain (missing parts from reference TRBV11-3 and TRBJ2-5): EAGVVQSPRYKIIEKKQPVAFWCNPISGHNTLYWYLQNLGQGPELLIRYENEEAVDDSQLPKDRFSAERLKGVDSTLKIQPAELGDSAVYLCASSLVGGGQETQYFGPGTRLLVL.